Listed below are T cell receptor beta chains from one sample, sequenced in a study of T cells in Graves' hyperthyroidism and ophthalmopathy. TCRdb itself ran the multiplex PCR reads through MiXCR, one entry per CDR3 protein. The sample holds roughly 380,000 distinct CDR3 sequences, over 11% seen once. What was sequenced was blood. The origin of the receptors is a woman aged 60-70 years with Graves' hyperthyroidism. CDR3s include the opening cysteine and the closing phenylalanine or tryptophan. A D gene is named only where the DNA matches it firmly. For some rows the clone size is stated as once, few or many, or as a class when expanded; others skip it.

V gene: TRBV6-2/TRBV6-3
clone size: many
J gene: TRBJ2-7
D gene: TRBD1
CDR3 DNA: TGTGCCAGCAGTTGGGTTCCGGGACAGGGAGCCGAGCAGTACTTC
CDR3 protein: CASSWVPGQGAEQYF

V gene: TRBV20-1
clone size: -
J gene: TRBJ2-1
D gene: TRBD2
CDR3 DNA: TGCAGTGCTCTCCGGGGACTAGCGGGACATGAGCAGTTCTTC
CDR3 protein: CSALRGLAGHEQFF

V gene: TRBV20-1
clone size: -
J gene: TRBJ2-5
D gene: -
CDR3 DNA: TGCAGTGCAAATGGCAGGACCCAGTACTTC
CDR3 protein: CSANGRTQYF

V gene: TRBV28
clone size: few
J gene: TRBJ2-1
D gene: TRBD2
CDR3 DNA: TGTGCCAGCAGTGTACGACTAGCGGGAGATCGGTCCTACAATGAGCAGTTCTTC
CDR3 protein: CASSVRLAGDRSYNEQFF

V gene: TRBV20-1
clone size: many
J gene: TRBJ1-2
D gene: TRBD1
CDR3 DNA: TGCAGTGCTAGCTACAGGGGGCGGAACTATGGCTACACCTTC
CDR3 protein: CSASYRGRNYGYTF

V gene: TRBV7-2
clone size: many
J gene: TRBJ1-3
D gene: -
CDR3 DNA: TGTGCCAGCAGCTTCCCCGGTCAACTCTCTGGAAACACCATATATTTT
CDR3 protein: CASSFPGQLSGNTIYF

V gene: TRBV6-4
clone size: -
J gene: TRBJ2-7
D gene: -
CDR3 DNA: TGTGCCAGCAGTGACACGGGGGTTGAGCAGTACTTC
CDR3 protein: CASSDTGVEQYF

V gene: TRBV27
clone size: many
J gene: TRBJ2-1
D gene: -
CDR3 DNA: TGTGCCAGCAACCTCCTAGGACGGAGTAACTACAATGAGCAGTTCTTC
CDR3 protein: CASNLLGRSNYNEQFF

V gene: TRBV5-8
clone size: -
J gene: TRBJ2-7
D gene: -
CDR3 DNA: TGTGCCAGCAGCGTATACAGGGGGGGGTCCTACGAGCAGTACTTC
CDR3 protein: CASSVYRGGSYEQYF

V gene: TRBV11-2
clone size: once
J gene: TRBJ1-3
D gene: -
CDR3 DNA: TGTGCCAGCAGCTTAGATGGGGTTGGAAACACCATATATTTT
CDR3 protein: CASSLDGVGNTIYF

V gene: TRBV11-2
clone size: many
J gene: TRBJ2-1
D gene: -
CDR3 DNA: TGTGCCAGCAGCTTAATTGGGGGAAATGAGCAGTTCTTC
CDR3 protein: CASSLIGGNEQFF

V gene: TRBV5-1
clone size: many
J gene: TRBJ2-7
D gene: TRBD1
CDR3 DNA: TGCGCCAGCAGCTTGGTACAGGGGATAACCTACGAGCAGTACTTC
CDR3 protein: CASSLVQGITYEQYF

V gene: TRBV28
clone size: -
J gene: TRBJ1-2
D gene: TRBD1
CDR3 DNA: TGTGCCACGACGGGACAGGGGGCCTCCTATGGCTACACCTTC
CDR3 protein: CATTGQGASYGYTF

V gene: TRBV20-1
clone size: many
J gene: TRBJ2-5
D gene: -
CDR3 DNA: TGCAGTATAAAGGAAGTCCAAGAGACCCAGTACTTC
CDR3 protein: CSIKEVQETQYF

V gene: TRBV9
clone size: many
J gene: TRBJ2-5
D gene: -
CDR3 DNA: TGTGCCAGCAGCGTAGAGGCAGGGAGGTCGTTGGAGACCCAGTACTTC
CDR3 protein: CASSVEAGRSLETQYF

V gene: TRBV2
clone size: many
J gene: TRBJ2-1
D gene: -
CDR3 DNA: TGTGCCAGCAGTGAATCGGGCTACAATGAGCAGTTCTTC
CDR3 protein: CASSESGYNEQFF

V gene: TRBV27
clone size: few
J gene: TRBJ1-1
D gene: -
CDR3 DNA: TGTGCCAGCACCGCCTCCCATGGGGGCGACACTGAAGCTTTCTTT
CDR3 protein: CASTASHGGDTEAFF

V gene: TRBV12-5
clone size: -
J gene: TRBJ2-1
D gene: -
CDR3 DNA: TGTGCTAGTGGTTTGGTAGTCGGGACGCAGGGGAATGAGCAGTTCTTC
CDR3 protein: CASGLVVGTQGNEQFF

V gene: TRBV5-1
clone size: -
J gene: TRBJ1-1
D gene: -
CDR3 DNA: TGCGCCAGCAGCCGGTTGATGAACACTGAAGCTTTCTTT
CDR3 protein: CASSRLMNTEAFF

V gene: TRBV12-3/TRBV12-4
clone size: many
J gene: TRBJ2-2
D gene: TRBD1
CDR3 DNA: TGTGCCAGCAGTTTTCGCGCACTCCGGGACAGGAACACCGGGGAGCTGTTTTTT
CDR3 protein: CASSFRALRDRNTGELFF

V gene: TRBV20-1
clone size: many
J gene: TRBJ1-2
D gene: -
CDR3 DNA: TGCAGTGCTAGATCCACCGGGGCACGTGTGCACTATGGCTACACCTTC
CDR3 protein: CSARSTGARVHYGYTF

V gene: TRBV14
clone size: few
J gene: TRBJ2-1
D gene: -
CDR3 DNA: TGTGCCAGCAGCCAAGGGCGGAAAACCAATGAGCAGTTCTTC
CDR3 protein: CASSQGRKTNEQFF

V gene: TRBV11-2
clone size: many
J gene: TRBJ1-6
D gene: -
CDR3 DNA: TGTGCCAGCAGCTTGTCCGGGACGGCTAATTCACCCCTCCACTTT
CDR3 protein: CASSLSGTANSPLHF

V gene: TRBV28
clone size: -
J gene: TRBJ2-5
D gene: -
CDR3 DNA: TGTGCCAGCACTGACCGGGTAACCCAAGAGACCCAGTACTTC
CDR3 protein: CASTDRVTQETQYF

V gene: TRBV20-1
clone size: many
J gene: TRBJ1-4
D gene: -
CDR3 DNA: TGCAGTGCTAGGTGGACAGCCGAAAAACTGTTTTTT
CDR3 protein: CSARWTAEKLFF

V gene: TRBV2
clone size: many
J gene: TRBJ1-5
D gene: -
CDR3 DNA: TGTGCCAGCAGGGGGGACGGAGTCAATCAGCCCCAGCATTTT
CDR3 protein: CASRGDGVNQPQHF

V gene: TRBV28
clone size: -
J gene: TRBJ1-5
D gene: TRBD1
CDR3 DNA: TGTGCCAGCAGTTTAACGGGACAGGGTTTTCAGCCCCAGCATTTT
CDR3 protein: CASSLTGQGFQPQHF

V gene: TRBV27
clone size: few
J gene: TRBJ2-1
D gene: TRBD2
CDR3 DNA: TGTGCCAGCAGTCCGATGTGGCGGGAGATAGGGGATGAGCAGTTCTTC
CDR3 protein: CASSPMWREIGDEQFF

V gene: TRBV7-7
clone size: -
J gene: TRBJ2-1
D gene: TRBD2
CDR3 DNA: TGTGCTAGCAGCTCCACGAGCGGGAGTCGCAGCGAGCAGTTCTTC
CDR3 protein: CASSSTSGSRSEQFF

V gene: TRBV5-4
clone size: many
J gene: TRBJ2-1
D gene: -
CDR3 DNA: TGTGCCAGCAGCCCCAGGCCGAGCGGATATCAGGACAATGAGCAGTTCTTC
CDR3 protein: CASSPRPSGYQDNEQFF

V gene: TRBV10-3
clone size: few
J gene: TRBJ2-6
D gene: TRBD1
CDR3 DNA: TGTGCCATCAGTCCACAGGGGGCCCACTCTGGGGCCAACGTCCTGACTTTC
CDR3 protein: CAISPQGAHSGANVLTF

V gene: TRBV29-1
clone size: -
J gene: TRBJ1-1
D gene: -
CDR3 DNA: TGCAGCGTTTGGACTCCAGGCCTGAACACTGAAGCTTTCTTT
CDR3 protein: CSVWTPGLNTEAFF

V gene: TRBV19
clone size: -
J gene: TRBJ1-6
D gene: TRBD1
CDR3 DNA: TGTGCCACTGGGACAGGGTGGGGATCACCCCTCCACTTT
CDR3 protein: CATGTGWGSPLHF

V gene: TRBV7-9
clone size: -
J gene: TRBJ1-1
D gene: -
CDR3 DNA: TGTGCCAGCAGCTTAGGATCTAGGCAGGATCAAGCTTTCTTT
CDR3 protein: CASSLGSRQDQAFF

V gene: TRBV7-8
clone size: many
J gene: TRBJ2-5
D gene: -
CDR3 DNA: TGTGCCAGCAGCCGGCCACTCCAAGAGACCCAGTACTTC
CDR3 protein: CASSRPLQETQYF

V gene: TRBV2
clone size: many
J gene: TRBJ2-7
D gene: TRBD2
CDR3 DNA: TGTGCCACAAGAGACCTATTAGCGGGGGCTCCTCTCGAGCAGTACTTC
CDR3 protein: CATRDLLAGAPLEQYF

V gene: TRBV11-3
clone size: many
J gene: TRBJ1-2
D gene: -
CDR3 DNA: TGTGCCAGCAGCTCCTACGACAGCATACCTAACTATGGCTACACCTTC
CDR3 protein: CASSSYDSIPNYGYTF

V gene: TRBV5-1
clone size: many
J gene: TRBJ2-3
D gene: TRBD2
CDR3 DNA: TGCGCCAGCAGCCAAGGACTAGCGGGAGTTACAGATACGCAGTATTTT
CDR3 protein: CASSQGLAGVTDTQYF

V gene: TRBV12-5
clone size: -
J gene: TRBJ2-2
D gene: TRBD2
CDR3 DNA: TGTGCTAGTGGTCCCACTAGCGCAGCGAACACCGGGGAGCTGTTTTTT
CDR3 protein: CASGPTSAANTGELFF

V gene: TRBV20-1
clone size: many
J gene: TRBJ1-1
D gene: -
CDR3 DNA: TGCAGTGCTAGAGATCTTAGGGCCACTGAAGCTTTCTTT
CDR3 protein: CSARDLRATEAFF

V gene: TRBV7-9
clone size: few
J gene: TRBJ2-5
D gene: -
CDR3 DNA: TGTGCCAGCAGCTCCAACCCGGTCCGGACACACCAAGAGACCCAGTACTTC
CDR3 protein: CASSSNPVRTHQETQYF

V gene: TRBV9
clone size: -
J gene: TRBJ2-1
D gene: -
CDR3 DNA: TGTGCCAGCAACGTCGGGGGAGGAAGGGATGAGCAGTTCTTC
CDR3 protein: CASNVGGGRDEQFF

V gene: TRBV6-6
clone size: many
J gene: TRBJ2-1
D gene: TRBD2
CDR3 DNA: TGTGCCAGCAGTTACCTAGGGCCCGGGACTAGCGGGCACTACAATGAGCAGTTCTTC
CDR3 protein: CASSYLGPGTSGHYNEQFF

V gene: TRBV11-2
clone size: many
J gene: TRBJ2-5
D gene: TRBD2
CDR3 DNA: TGTGCCAGCAGCCCACTACGACTAGCGGGAGGGGGTGAGACCCAGTACTTC
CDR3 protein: CASSPLRLAGGGETQYF

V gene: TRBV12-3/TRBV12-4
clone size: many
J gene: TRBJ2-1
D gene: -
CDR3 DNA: TGTGCCAGCAGCCATGGGTGGTCCACGGGGGAGCAGTTCTTC
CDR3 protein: CASSHGWSTGEQFF

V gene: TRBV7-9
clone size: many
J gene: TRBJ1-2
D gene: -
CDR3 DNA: TGTGCCAGCAGCTTAGCCCTTACGGGGGGCGAGTATGGCTACACCTTC
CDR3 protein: CASSLALTGGEYGYTF

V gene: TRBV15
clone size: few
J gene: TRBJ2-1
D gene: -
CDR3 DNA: TGTGCCACCAGCAGTCACTACAATGAGCAGTTCTTC
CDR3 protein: CATSSHYNEQFF

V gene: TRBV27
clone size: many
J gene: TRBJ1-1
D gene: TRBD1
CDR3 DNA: TGTGCCAGCAGTTTCGGGGACAGGGGGCCGTACACTGAAGCTTTCTTT
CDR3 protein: CASSFGDRGPYTEAFF